The clone carrying this TCR beta chain was picked up many times. The target antigen is unknown. The data stem from a study of T cells in Graves' hyperthyroidism and ophthalmopathy. Study as a whole: Peripheral blood was secured at the point of initial diagnosis, before any treatment.

Study-level points and caveats: Ophthalmopathy onset followed model prediction by a median around 6.9 months. Peripheral blood also featured most of the thyroid clonotypes expanded above 0.001.

Patients showing uncontrolled infection, other autoimmune disease, pregnancy or lactation were ineligible. The CDR3 has 15 amino acids. CDR1 and CDR2 from the germline V gene are SQVTM and ANQGSEA. V was clipped by 7 bases and J by 4 bases, with 21 bases between them. TCR beta CDR3 region amplification was performed from RNA transcripts. The HTBI set primed first-round TCR CDR3 RT-PCR. TCRdb re-called the multiplex PCR reads with MiXCR, one entry per CDR3 protein. The sample includes fewer than 450,000 distinct CDR3 sequences, about 15% of them seen just once. J is TRBJ2-3 and V is TRBV29-1; D uncertain. The sequence came from a woman between 25 and 40 years old with Graves' hyperthyroidism that later progressed to Graves' ophthalmopathy. The sample taken for sequencing was blood. As DNA, the CDR3 is TGCAGCGCTACTGTACCCGAACAACGCGCAGATACGCAGTATTTT. The encoded protein is CSATVPEQRADTQYF.